The T cell receptor beta chain described here comes from a study of blood T cell repertoires in COVID-19. The CDR3 runs to 18 residues. V shed 2 bases and J 1 base; nucleotides not matched to a gene: 11. Germline CDR1 SGHTA, CDR2 FQGTGA. In the study's own analysis: Estimation of nucleated cell counts relied on the amplification of reference gene primers. Clones were read by immunoSEQ multiplex PCR, and TCRdb kept only the in-frame ones, dropping some. V, J and clone size are those of that table, while D and trimming were read from the DNA. The repertoire consists of 210,000 or so clones, with 70% to 90% occurring once and the leading ten covering approximately 2.4%. This clone was recorded a few times. One Seattle source followed patients from active infection through their disease course.

This clonotype was obtained from a young man with COVID-19, enrolled during active disease. The V call is TRBV7-3, the J call TRBJ2-3; 8 nucleotides align to TRBD2. The sample taken for sequencing was peripheral blood. CDR3 in amino acids: CASSLFSWSSGGTDTQYF. The CDR3 nucleotides read TGTGCCAGCAGCTTATTCAGTTGGAGTAGCGGGGGCACAGATACGCAGTATTTT.